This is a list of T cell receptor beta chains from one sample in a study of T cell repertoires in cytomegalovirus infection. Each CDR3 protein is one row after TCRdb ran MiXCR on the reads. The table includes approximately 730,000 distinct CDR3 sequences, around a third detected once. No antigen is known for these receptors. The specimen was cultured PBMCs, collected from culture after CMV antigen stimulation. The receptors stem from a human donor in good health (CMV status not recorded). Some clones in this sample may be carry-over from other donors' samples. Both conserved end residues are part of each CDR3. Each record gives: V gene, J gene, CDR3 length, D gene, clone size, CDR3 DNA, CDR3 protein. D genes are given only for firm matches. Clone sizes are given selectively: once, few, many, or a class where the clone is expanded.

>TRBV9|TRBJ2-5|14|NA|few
TGTGCCAATCAACATCCGGGACGAAGGGAGACCCAGTACTTC
CANQHPGRRETQYF
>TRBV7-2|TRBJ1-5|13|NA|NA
TGTGCCAGCAGTAAACAGGTGGATCAGCCCCAGCATTTT
CASSKQVDQPQHF
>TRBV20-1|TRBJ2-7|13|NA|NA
TGCAGTGCGCCCGACACGGGGCCCTACGAGCAGTACTTC
CSAPDTGPYEQYF
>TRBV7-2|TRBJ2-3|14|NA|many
TGTGCCAGCAGCTCAGGGGCTAACACAGATACGCAGTATTTT
CASSSGANTDTQYF
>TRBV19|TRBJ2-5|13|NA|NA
TGTGCCAGTAGTTCGTGGGAACAAGAGACCCAGTACTTC
CASSSWEQETQYF
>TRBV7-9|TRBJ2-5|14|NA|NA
TGTGCCAGCAGCTGGAGCGGCCTTCAAGAGACCCAGTACTTC
CASSWSGLQETQYF
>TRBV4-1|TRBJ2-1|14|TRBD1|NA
TGCGCCAGCAGCCAAGGAGGGACAGAGAATGAGCAGTTCTTC
CASSQGGTENEQFF
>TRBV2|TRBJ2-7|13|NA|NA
TGTGCCAGCAGTGATACCCTCTCCTACGAGCAGTACTTC
CASSDTLSYEQYF
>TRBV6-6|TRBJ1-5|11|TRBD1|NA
TGTGCCAGCAGCGACTCTGGGACAGAGCATTTT
CASSDSGTEHF
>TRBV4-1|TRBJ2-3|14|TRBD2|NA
TGCGCCAGCAGCCGTCCGGGGGAGGGGGATACGCAGTATTTT
CASSRPGEGDTQYF
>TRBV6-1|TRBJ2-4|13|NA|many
TGTGCCAGCAGTGACGGGATACGGGACATTCAGTACTTC
CASSDGIRDIQYF
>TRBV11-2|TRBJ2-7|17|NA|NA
TGTGCCAGCAGCTTAGAGGTTTGGGGACTGGGATCCTACGAGCAGTACTTC
CASSLEVWGLGSYEQYF
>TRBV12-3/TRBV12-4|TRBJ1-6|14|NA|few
TGTGCCAGCAGTAAGACAGGAGACCCGGTAGCCCTCCACTTT
CASSKTGDPVALHF
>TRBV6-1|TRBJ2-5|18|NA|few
TGTGCCAGCAGTGCCTACTCTCAGGACAGTACGCCCTCGGAGACCCAGTACTTC
CASSAYSQDSTPSETQYF
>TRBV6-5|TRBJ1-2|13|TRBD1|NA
TGTGCCAGCACCCGACAGGGGGCGAATGGCTACACCTTC
CASTRQGANGYTF
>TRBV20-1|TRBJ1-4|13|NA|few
TGCAGTGCCGCGGCGGGGTTTAATGAAAAACTGTTTTTT
CSAAAGFNEKLFF
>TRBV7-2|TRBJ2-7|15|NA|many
TGTGCCAGCAGCCACGGGACTTCCCAGGGTTACGAGCAGTACTTC
CASSHGTSQGYEQYF
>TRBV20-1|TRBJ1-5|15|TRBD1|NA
TGCAGTGCTGATACCCCGGGACAGCGCGATCAGCCCCAGCATTTT
CSADTPGQRDQPQHF
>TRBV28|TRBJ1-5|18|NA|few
TGTGCCAGCAGCCCTACAGGGTTCTCGTCCTATAGCAATCAGCCCCAGCATTTT
CASSPTGFSSYSNQPQHF
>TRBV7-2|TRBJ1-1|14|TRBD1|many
TGTGCCAGCAGCCCGGGACAGGGGTACACTGAAGCTTTCTTT
CASSPGQGYTEAFF
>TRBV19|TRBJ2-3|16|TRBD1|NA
TGTGCCAGTAGTCCGCGATCCGGGACAGCCACAGATACGCAGTATTTT
CASSPRSGTATDTQYF
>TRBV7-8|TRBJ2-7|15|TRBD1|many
TGTGCCAGCAGCGGGGTCACAGGGGGCAGGGACGAGCAGTACTTC
CASSGVTGGRDEQYF
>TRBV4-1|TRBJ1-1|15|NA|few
TGCGCCAGCAGCCCTAGCCCAGGGGTGAACACTGAAGCTTTCTTT
CASSPSPGVNTEAFF
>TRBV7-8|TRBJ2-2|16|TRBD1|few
TGTGCCAGCAGCTTATGGGGACAGGGGGGAACCGGGGAGCTGTTTTTT
CASSLWGQGGTGELFF
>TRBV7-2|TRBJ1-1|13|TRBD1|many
TGTGCCAGCAACCCGACAGGGGGCACTGAAGCTTTCTTT
CASNPTGGTEAFF
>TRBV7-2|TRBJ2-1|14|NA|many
TGTGCCAGCAGCTTAGATCTTTTCTACAATGAGCAGTTCTTC
CASSLDLFYNEQFF
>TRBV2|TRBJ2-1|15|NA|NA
TGTGCCAGCAGTGAATTCGACTTCTCCTACAATGAGCAGTTCTTC
CASSEFDFSYNEQFF
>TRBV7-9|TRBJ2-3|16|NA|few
TGTGCCAGCAGCCGTAGAGGGCCTTGGTTTTCAGATACGCAGTATTTT
CASSRRGPWFSDTQYF
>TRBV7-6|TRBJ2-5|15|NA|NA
TGTGCCAGCAGCTTAGAGACAGAACGCGCAGAGACCCAGTACTTC
CASSLETERAETQYF
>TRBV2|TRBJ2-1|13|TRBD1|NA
TGTGCCAGCACCGACGACAGGGTCAATGAGCAGTTCTTC
CASTDDRVNEQFF
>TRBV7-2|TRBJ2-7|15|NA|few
TGTGCCAGCAGCTACCCCACACAAGGTACCTACGAGCAGTACTTC
CASSYPTQGTYEQYF
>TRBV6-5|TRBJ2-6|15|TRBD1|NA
TGTGCCAGCAGTGGACAGGGCTCTGGGGCCAACGTCCTGACTTTC
CASSGQGSGANVLTF
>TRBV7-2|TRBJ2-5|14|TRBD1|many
TGTGCCAGCAGCCGACAGGGTTACCAAGAGACCCAGTACTTC
CASSRQGYQETQYF
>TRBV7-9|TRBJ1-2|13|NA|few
TGTGCCAGCACCACAGGGTTTAACTATGGCTACACCTTC
CASTTGFNYGYTF
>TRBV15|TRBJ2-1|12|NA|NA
TGTGCCACCAGCCTCGGGGACCCAGAGCAGTTCTTC
CATSLGDPEQFF
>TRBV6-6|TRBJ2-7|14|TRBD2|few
TGTGCCAGCAGCACCGGGACTAGCAGATACGAGCAGTACTTC
CASSTGTSRYEQYF
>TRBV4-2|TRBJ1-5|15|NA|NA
TGTGCCAGCAGCCAAGATGGAGGGAGCGGTCAGCCCCAGCATTTT
CASSQDGGSGQPQHF
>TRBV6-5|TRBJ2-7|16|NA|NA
TGTGCCAGCCGCACCTTCTTGGGAGCACCATCCTACGAGCAGTACTTC
CASRTFLGAPSYEQYF
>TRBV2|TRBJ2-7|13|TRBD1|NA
TGTGCCAGCAATGACAGGGGAAGGGATGTCCAGTACTTC
CASNDRGRDVQYF
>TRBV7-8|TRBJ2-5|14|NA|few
TGTGCCAGCAGCCAGGACAGTATCCAAGAGACCCAGTACTTC
CASSQDSIQETQYF
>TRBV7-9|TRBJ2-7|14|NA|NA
TGTGCCAGCAGCTCCCCCGCTGGACTCAACGAGCAGTACTTC
CASSSPAGLNEQYF
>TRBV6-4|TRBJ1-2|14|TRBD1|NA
TGTGCCAGCAGTGACACAGGGGGTGGAAATGGCTACACCTTC
CASSDTGGGNGYTF
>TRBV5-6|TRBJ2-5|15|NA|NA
TGTGCCAGCAGCTCCCTAGCTGGGTGGGGAGAGACCCAGTACTTC
CASSSLAGWGETQYF
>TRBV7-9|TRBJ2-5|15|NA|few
TGTGCCAGCAGCCGCCGGCGGGTTGGGTTAGAGACCCAGTACTTC
CASSRRRVGLETQYF
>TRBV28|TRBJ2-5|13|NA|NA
TGTGCCAGCACCCACCGGGATTGGGAGACCCAGTACTTC
CASTHRDWETQYF
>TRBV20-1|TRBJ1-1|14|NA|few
TGCAGTGCTAGAGATAAAGCTGTGAACACTGAAGCTTTCTTT
CSARDKAVNTEAFF
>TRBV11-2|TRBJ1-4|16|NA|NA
TGTGCCAGCAGCTTAAGGGTGACCGCAACTAATGAAAAACTGTTTTTT
CASSLRVTATNEKLFF
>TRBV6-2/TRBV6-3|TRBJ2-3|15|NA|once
TGTGCCAGCAGCTCGTGGTCGGGGAACACAGATACGCAGTATTTT
CASSSWSGNTDTQYF
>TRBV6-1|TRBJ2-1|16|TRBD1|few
TGTGCCAGCAGCGAAGGCGGACAGGGGGGCTACAATGAGCAGTTCTTC
CASSEGGQGGYNEQFF
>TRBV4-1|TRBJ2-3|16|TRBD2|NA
TGCGCCAGCAGCCTGGAGGGAGGGCCTGGGACAGATACGCAGTATTTT
CASSLEGGPGTDTQYF
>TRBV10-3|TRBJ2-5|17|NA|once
TGTGCCATCAGTGAGTCGAGCCCCCAACAGGGTGGCGGGACCCAGTACTTC
CAISESSPQQGGGTQYF
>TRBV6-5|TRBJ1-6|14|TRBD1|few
TGTGCCAGCAGTCTGGACAGGGACGCCTCACCCCTCCACTTT
CASSLDRDASPLHF
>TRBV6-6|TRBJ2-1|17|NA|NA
TGTGCCAGCAGTTACGGTTCAGGGTGGTACATGGTCGATGAGCAGTTCTTC
CASSYGSGWYMVDEQFF
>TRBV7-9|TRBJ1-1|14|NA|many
TGTGCCAGCAGCTTAGGGCCCTTAAACACTGAAGCTTTCTTT
CASSLGPLNTEAFF
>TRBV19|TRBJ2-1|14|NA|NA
TGTGCCAGTAGCCCTCGAAGTGGAAGGAATGAGCAGTTCTTC
CASSPRSGRNEQFF
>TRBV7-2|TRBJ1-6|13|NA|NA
TGTGCCAGCAGCTTAGACTCCAGCTTCGCTAGCCACTTT
CASSLDSSFASHF
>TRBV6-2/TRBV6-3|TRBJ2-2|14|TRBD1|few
TGTGCCAGCAGGGAGACAGGGATGGGCGGGGAGCTGTTTTTT
CASRETGMGGELFF
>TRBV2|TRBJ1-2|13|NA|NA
TGTGCCAGCAGTGACGCAGGGGCCTATGGCTACACCTTC
CASSDAGAYGYTF
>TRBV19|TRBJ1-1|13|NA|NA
TGTGCCACCCAACGACGGGGGGACACTGAAGCTTTCTTT
CATQRRGDTEAFF
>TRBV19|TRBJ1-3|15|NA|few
TGTGCCAGTACCCCACGGGGGCTGGCTGGAAACACCATATATTTT
CASTPRGLAGNTIYF